This T cell receptor beta chain is drawn from a study of T cell clonotyping in hematopoietic cell transplantation. Broader study findings: Recipient TCR diversity dropped after transplant; expanded clonotypes rose from day 30 to 180.

Germline-derived CDR1 and CDR2 are SGHRS and YFSETQ. The ends were cut back, 4 bases at V and 2 bases at J, with 10 bases in the middle. CDR3 length equals 13 residues. TCRdb's table, derived via immunoSEQ multiplex PCR, lists solely in-frame clones and lacks some. Of about 6,400 clones in the sample, roughly 89% were seen once. Notes on this clone: Its antigen is not known.

The clonotype originates from a male patient between 40 and 49 years old who had an allogeneic stem cell transplant from an unrelated donor, so the T cells may come from the graft donor. Some clones in this sample may be carry-over from other donors' samples. The chain is built from TRBV5-1 and TRBJ2-7; D not resolved. This specimen was peripheral blood mononuclear cells, taken 100 days after allogeneic stem cell transplant. The CDR3 DNA reads TGCGCCAGCAGCCCGACCGACACCTACGAGCAGTACTTC. It is translated as CASSPTDTYEQYF.